This entry is about one T cell receptor (beta chain). Its cognate antigen is unknown. The approximately 120-subject validation cohort, separate from the approximately 660-subject first cohort, included the donors. The entry originates in a study of cytomegalovirus exposure and HLA in healthy donors. Notes on the study in general: The finding came from a later analysis; first-cohort TCR clusters tended to co-occur in the approximately 120 validation repertoires. Reported results showed that the classifier diagnosed cytomegalovirus status with high specificity and sensitivity.

The germline CDR1 and CDR2 sequences are SGHDT and YYEEEE. The CDR3 contains 16 residues. Trimming removed 7 bases at V and 2 bases at J, with 22 bases between. Clones were read by immunoSEQ multiplex PCR, and TCRdb kept only the in-frame ones, dropping some. This repertoire shows 250,000 to 300,000 clones, 90% found once; its top ten account for 0.37%. The clonotype comes from a young woman in good health and CMV-seronegative. Source material: PBMCs. The chain uses TRBV5-6 and TRBJ2-7; D may be TRBD1 (5 bases). The CDR3 bases are TGTGCCAGCCGCTCCTCTCTTTTGGACATCACCTACGAGCAGTACTTC. It codes for CASRSSLLDITYEQYF.